This T cell receptor (beta chain) emerged from a study of T cells after somatic rescue of genetic block. Generated by immunoSEQ multiplex PCR, the TCRdb table keeps only in-frame clones and is missing some. In the table there are about 120,000 clones, over 80% of which are singletons. The CDR3 totals 16 residues. Trimming stripped 1 base from V and 1 base from J, with 10 bases between. Germline V gene data show CDR1 as LGHNA and CDR2 as YSLEER. The source is a young woman. The chain links TRBV4-3 to TRBJ2-2; D not certain. Sequencing was done on a sample of peripheral blood mononuclear cells (PBMCs). CDR3 loop: CASSQGVSGNTGELFF. The CDR3 DNA reads as TGCGCCAGCAGCCAAGGTGTTTCCGGGAACACCGGGGAGCTGTTTTTT.